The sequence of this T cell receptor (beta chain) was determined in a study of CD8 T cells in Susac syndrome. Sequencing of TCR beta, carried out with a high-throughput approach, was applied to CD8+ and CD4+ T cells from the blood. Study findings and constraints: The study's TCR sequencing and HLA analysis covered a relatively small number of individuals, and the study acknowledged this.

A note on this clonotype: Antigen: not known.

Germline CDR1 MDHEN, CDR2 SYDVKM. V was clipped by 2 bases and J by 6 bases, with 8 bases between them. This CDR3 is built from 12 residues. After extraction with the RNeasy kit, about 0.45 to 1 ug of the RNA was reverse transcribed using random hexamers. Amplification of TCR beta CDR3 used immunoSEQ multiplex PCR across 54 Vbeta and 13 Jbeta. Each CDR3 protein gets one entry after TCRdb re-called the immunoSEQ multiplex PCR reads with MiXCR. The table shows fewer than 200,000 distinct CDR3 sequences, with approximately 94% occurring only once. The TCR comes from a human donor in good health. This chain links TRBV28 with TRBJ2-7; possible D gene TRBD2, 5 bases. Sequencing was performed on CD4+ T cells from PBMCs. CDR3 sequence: CASSLTRGEQYV. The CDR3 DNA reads TGTGCCAGCAGTTTAACCCGGGGCGAGCAGTACGTC.